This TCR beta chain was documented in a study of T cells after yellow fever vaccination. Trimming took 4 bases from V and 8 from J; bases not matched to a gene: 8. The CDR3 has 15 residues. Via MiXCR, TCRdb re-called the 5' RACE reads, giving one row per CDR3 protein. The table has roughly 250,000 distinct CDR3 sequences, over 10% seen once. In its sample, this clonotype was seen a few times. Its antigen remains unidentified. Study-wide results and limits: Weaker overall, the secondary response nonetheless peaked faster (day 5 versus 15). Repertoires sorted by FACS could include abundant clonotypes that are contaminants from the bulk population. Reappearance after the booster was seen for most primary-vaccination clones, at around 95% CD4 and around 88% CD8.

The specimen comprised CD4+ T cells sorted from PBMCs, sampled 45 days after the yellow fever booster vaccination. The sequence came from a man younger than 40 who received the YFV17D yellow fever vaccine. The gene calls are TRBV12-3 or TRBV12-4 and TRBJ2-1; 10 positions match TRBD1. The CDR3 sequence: CASSSGGQGSYEQFF. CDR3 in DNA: TGTGCCAGCAGTTCGGGGGGACAGGGGTCTTATGAGCAGTTCTTC.